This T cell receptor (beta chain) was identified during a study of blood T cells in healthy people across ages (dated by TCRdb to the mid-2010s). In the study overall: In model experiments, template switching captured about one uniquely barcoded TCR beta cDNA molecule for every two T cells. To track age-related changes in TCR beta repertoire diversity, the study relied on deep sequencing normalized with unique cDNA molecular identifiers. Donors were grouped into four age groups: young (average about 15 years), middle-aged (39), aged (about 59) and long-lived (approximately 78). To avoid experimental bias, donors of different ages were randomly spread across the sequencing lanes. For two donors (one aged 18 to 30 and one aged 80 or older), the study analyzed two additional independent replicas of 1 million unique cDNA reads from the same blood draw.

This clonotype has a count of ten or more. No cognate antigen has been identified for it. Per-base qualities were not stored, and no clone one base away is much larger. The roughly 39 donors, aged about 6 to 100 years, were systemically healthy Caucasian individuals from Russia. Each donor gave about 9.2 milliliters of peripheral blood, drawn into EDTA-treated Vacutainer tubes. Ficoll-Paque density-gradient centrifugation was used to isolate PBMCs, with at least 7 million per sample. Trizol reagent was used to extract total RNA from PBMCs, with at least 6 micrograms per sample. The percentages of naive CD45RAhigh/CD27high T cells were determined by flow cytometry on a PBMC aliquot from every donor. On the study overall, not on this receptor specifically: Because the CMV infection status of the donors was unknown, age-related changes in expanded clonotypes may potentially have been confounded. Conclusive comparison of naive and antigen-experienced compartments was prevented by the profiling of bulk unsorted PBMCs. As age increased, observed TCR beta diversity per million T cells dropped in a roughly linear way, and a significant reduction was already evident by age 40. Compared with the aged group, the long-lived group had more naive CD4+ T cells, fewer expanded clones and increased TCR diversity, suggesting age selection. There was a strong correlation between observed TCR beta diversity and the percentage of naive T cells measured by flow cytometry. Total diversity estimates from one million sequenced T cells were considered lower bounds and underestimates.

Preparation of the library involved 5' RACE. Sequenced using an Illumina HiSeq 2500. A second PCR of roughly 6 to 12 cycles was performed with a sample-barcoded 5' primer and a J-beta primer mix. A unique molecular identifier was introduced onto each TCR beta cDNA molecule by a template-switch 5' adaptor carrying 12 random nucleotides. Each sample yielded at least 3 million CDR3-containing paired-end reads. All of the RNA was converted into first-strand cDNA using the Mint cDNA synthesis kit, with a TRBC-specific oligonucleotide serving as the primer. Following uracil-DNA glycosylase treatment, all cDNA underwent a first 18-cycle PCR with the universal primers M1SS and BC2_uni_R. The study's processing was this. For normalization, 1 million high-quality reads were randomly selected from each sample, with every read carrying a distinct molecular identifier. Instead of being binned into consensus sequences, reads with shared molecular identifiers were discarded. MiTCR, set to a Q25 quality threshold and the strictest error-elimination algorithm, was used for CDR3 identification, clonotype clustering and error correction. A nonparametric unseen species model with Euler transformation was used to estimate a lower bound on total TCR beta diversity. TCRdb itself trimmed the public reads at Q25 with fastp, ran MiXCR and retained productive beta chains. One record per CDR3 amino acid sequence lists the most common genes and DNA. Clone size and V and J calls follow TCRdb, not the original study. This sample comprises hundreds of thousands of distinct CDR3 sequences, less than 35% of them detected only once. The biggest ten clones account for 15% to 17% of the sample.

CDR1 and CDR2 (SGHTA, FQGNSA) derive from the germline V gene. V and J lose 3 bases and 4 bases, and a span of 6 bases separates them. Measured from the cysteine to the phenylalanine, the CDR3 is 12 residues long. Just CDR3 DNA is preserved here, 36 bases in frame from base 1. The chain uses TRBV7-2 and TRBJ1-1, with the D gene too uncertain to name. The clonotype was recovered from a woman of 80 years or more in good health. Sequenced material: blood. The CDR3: CASSFLGTEAFF. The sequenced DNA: TGTGCCAGCAGCTTTCTGGGCACTGAAGCTTTCTTT. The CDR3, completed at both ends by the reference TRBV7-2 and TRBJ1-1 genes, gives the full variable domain GAGVSQSPSNKVTEKGKDVELRCDPISGHTALYWYRQSLGQGLEFLIYFQGNSAPDKSGLPSDRFSAERTGGSVSTLTIQRTQQEDSAVYLCASSFLGTEAFFGQGTRLTVV.